This T cell receptor (beta chain) was retrieved from a study of tumour-infiltrating T cells in Burkitt lymphoma. Study context: Overall and progression-free survival were predicted by productive clonality.

The table came from immunoSEQ multiplex PCR; TCRdb's copy has only in-frame clones and leaves some out. This table holds roughly 15,000 clones, roughly 80% found once. This clone is medium-sized within its sample. This receptor was obtained from a human donor with diffuse large B-cell lymphoma. Source material: tumor tissue.

CDR3 nucleotide sequence: TGTGCCAGCACTCTCCTGGGGGGGGATCTCCAAGAGACCCAGTACTTC. Translation: CASTLLGGDLQETQYF. V gene TRBV7-9 combines with J gene TRBJ2-5; 7 bases map to TRBD2. CDR3 length equals 16 residues. J lost 1 base, V lost 7 bases, and 12 bases had no gene match. Germline V lookup: CDR1 SEHNR, CDR2 FQNEAQ (reference sequence).